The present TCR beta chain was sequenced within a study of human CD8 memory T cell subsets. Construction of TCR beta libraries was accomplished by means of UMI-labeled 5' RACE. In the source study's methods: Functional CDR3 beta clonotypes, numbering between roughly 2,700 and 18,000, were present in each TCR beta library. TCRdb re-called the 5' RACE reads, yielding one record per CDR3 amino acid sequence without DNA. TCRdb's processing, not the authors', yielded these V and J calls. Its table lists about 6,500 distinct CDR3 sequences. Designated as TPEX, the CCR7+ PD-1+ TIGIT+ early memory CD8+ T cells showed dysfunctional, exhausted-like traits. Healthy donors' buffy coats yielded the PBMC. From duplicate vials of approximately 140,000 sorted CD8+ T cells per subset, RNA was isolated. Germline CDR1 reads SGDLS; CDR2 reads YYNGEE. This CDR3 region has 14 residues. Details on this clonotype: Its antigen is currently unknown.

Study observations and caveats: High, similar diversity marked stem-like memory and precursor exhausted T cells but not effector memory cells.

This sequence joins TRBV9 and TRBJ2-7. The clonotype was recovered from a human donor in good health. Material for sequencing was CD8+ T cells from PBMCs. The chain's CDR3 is CASSVAAGVYEQYF.